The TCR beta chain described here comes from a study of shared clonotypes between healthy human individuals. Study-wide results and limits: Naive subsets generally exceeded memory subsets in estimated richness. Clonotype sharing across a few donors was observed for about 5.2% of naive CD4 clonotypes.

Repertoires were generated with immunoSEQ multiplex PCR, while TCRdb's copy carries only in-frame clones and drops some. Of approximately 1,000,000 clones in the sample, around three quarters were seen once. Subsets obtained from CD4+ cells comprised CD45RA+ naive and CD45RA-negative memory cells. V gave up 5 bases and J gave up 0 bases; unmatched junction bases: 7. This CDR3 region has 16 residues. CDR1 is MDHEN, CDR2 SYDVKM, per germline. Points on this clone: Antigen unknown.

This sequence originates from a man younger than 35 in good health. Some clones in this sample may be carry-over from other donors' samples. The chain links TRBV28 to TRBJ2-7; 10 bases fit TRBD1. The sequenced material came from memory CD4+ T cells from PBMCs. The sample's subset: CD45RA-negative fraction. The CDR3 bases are TGTGCCAGCAGTCCACCGGGACAGGGGTACTCCTACGAGCAGTACTTC. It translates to CASSPPGQGYSYEQYF. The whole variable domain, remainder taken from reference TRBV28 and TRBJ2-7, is DVKVTQSSRYLVKRTGEKVFLECVQDMDHENMFWYRQDPGLGLRLIYFSYDVKMKEKGDIPEGYSVSREKKERFSLILESASTNQTSMYLCASSPPGQGYSYEQYFGPGTRLTVT.